These T cell receptor beta chains were read from a single sample in a study of CXCR3-negative and CXCR3-positive naive CD8 T cells. TCRdb reprocessed the 5' RACE reads, with one entry per CDR3 protein and no DNA. The table lists fewer than 65,000 distinct CDR3 sequences, with 4.8% in the top ten. The sequenced material came from naive CXCR3+ CD8+ T cells from blood. These receptors all come from a human donor in good health. Some clones in this sample may be carry-over from other donors' samples. CDR3s include the opening cysteine and the closing phenylalanine or tryptophan. Clone size is not always given. Where it is, it says once, few, many or a class for expanded clones.

len,j_gene,v_gene,abundance,CDR3aa
14,TRBJ2-7,TRBV6-1,-,CASSEGGGSYEQYF
15,TRBJ2-7,TRBV20-1,-,CSARPLAGVHPEQYF
14,TRBJ2-1,TRBV6-2/TRBV6-3,-,CASRPTSGREGQFF
15,TRBJ1-1,TRBV20-1,-,CSAIRLVEEPYEAFF
15,TRBJ1-1,TRBV29-1,-,CSVPGGAGGNTEAFF
11,TRBJ2-1,TRBV29-1,-,CSVDSYNEQFF
14,TRBJ2-7,TRBV14,-,CASSLSDQNYEQYF
13,TRBJ2-7,TRBV12-5,-,CASGWGEVYEQYF
14,TRBJ2-5,TRBV20-1,-,CSADPRDIEETQYF
15,TRBJ2-2,TRBV7-6,medium-sized,CASSSGTSGSGELFF
14,TRBJ1-5,TRBV6-2/TRBV6-3,-,CASSYSNGRQPQHF
15,TRBJ2-1,TRBV20-1,-,CSAGIAGLHYNEQFF
15,TRBJ2-5,TRBV19,-,CASSMSRTVGETQYF
15,TRBJ2-7,TRBV18,-,CASSRPGEDPYEQYF
13,TRBJ1-2,TRBV10-3,-,CAISTSDREGYTF
17,TRBJ2-1,TRBV3-1,-,CASSHRPGQSFYNEQFF
17,TRBJ1-2,TRBV29-1,-,CSVEVAFGRPPDGGYTF
14,TRBJ2-2,TRBV29-1,-,CSVEDQVVAGELFF
16,TRBJ1-5,TRBV6-2/TRBV6-3,-,CASSPLWTPNNQPQHF
16,TRBJ1-5,TRBV4-3,-,CASSQEFQQAGQPQHF
13,TRBJ1-1,TRBV7-9,-,CASSPGGEGVAFF
12,TRBJ2-3,TRBV5-6,-,CASSFFADTQYF